Below, 4 T cell receptor beta chains from the same sample are listed, as sequenced in a study of shared clonotypes between healthy human individuals. Only in-frame clones appear in the TCRdb table, and some are missing; sequencing was by immunoSEQ multiplex PCR. Of approximately 530,000 clones detected, about 96% appear once; the ten largest clones hold 0.05% to 0.08%. The sample comprised naive CD4+ T cells sorted from blood. Documented subset: CD45RA+ positively selected. The origin of the receptors is a woman in her twenties or thirties in good health.

The rearrangement links TRBV6-1 to TRBJ1-5, with D unclear. V gave up 8 bases and J gave up 0 bases, with 11 bases separating them. Germline values: CDR1 MNHNS, CDR2 SASEGT. The CDR3 is made up of 14 amino acids. CDR3 sequence: CASYPGPSNQPQHF. CDR3 nucleotide sequence: TGTGCCAGCTACCCAGGACCTAGCAATCAGCCCCAGCATTTT.

This chain connects TRBV6-1 to TRBJ2-3, with a tentative D call TRBD1 (6 bases). The V gene lost 3 bases and the J gene lost 3 bases, with 16 bases spanning the gap. This CDR3 comprises 16 residues. Germline V gene lookup returns CDR1 MNHNS and CDR2 SASEGT. This CDR3 reads CASSDSWGQGTDTQYF. DNA for the CDR3: TGTGCCAGCAGTGATTCCTGGGGGCAGGGGACAGATACGCAGTATTTT.

The chain is built from TRBV11-2 and TRBJ1-2; unclear D gene. Germline V lookup: CDR1 SGHAT, CDR2 FQNNGV. Trimming took off 5 bases at V and 5 bases at J, with 9 bases between the two ends. The CDR3 totals 12 residues. CDR3 amino acids: CASSPNGYGYTF. Written as DNA, the CDR3 is TGTGCCAGCAGCCCGAACGGGTATGGCTACACCTTC.

The chain combines TRBV7-3 with TRBJ1-3, with no clear D. Germline V gives CDR1 SGHTA, CDR2 FQGTGA. The CDR3 consists of 10 residues. Trimming left V 10 bases short and J 7 bases short, with 8 bases between. CDR3 nucleotide sequence: TGTGCCACCGTAGGGAACACCATATATTTT. The encoded protein is CATVGNTIYF.